The entry below gives a single TCR beta chain sequence along with its context. Its antigen is undetermined. In the source study's methods: Owing to the provision of junction-only sequences devoid of quality scores by immunoSEQ, filtering differed. Sequencing used immunoSEQ multiplex PCR; TCRdb keeps in-frame clones, though not all of them. V and J calls and clone size are those listed in that table; D and trimming were worked out from the DNA. This table holds some 1.5 million clones, 98% found once. Germline values: CDR1 MDHEN, CDR2 SYDVKM. This CDR3 comprises 16 residues. Deletions cut 5 bases from V and 4 bases from J, with 21 bases between. The entry originates in a study of shared clonotypes between healthy human individuals. Study findings and constraints: Shared across a few donors were around 5% of the naive CD4 clonotypes.

The TCR comes from a man aged 25 to 40 in good health. This chain uses TRBV28 with TRBJ2-7; D possibly uses TRBD1 or TRBD2 (7 bases each). Sequencing was carried out using naive CD4+ T cells sorted from blood. Subset reported: CD45RA+ positively selected. The CDR3 DNA sequence: TGTGCCAGCAGTCCTCTGGGGGAGGGGGCAAGGTACGAGCAGTACTTC. Protein product: CASSPLGEGARYEQYF.